Below, 14 T cell receptor beta chains from the same sample are listed, as sequenced in a study of somatic mutations in cytotoxic T cells in rheumatoid arthritis. Sequencing used immunoSEQ multiplex PCR; TCRdb keeps in-frame clones, though not all of them. The profile shows about 18,000 clones, around 70% of them singletons. Sequencing was carried out using CD8+ T cells sorted from blood. These receptors were collected from a man in his sixties in good health.

The V and J genes are TRBV27 and TRBJ2-3; 9 bases map to TRBD2. Per the germline V gene, CDR1 is MNHEY and CDR2 is SMNVEV (reference sequence). This CDR3 comprises 15 residues. J was trimmed by 5 bases and V by 2 bases; bases with no gene match: 5. CDR3 DNA sequence: TGTGCCAGCAGTTTAATGCCTAGCGGGGTAGATACGCAGTATTTT. Its translation is CASSLMPSGVDTQYF.

This clone was seen only a few times. The gene calls are TRBV4-1 and TRBJ1-4; D is undetermined. Trimming shortened V by 1 base and J by 8 bases, and 5 bases separated the two germline ends. This CDR3 has 12 amino acids. CDR1 and CDR2 (germline): MGHRA, YSYEKL. The CDR3 spells CASSQGGEKLFF. The DNA of the CDR3 is TGCGCCAGCAGCCAAGGAGGGGAAAAACTGTTTTTT.

This clone was detected only a few times. This chain links TRBV29-1 with TRBJ2-7; 9 nucleotides agree with TRBD2. The V gene end was trimmed by 7 bases and the J gene end by 4 bases; junction bases not matched to a gene: 8. CDR3 length equals 13 residues. Germline CDR1 is SQVTM and CDR2 is ANQGSEA. The CDR3 protein is CSALTSGLYEQYF. CDR3 in DNA: TGCAGCGCCTTGACTAGCGGACTTTACGAGCAGTACTTC.

The chain joins TRBV6-5 to TRBJ1-5; no firm D call. In germline, CDR1 is MNHEY, CDR2 SVGAGI. The CDR3 length is 14 residues. Deletions cut 7 bases from V and 2 bases from J, with 12 bases between. This CDR3 is CASMSGVGNQPQHF. Written as DNA, the CDR3 is TGTGCCAGCATGTCGGGAGTTGGCAATCAGCCCCAGCATTTT.

The chain recombines TRBV19 with TRBJ2-3, with D perhaps matching TRBD2 (6 bases). The CDR3 has 15 residues. The V gene lost 6 bases and the J gene lost 0 bases, with 13 bases spanning the gap. Germline values: CDR1 LNHDA, CDR2 SQIVND (reference sequence). CDR3: CASSDSGVSTDTQYF. The CDR3 DNA is TGTGCCAGTAGCGATAGCGGAGTGAGCACAGATACGCAGTATTTT.

The chain uses TRBV9 and TRBJ1-3; D possibly corresponds to TRBD1 (5 bases). The CDR3 consists of 16 residues. Germline loops: CDR1 SGDLS, CDR2 YYNGEE. The V end lost 3 bases, the J end lost 0 bases, and 13 bases lay between the germline ends. This CDR3 reads CASSAPQGLSGNTIYF. As DNA, the CDR3 is TGTGCCAGCAGCGCCCCTCAGGGCCTCTCTGGAAACACCATATATTTT. Drawing the rest from reference TRBV9 and TRBJ1-3, the complete variable domain is DSGVTQTPKHLITATGQRVTLRCSPRSGDLSVYWYQQSLDQGLQFLIQYYNGEERAKGNILERFSAQQFPDLHSELNLSSLELGDSALYFCASSAPQGLSGNTIYFGEGSWLTVV.

The chain couples TRBV7-9 to TRBJ2-3; 12 bases agree with TRBD1. Germline V CDR1 and CDR2: SEHNR, FQNEAQ (reference sequence). The V segment lost 4 bases and the J segment 6 bases; nucleotides outside the gene matches: 8. The CDR3 runs to 16 residues. DNA for the CDR3: TGTGCCAGCAGCTCCCGGGACAGGGGGCTTTGGGATACGCAGTATTTT. Its translation is CASSSRDRGLWDTQYF.

The chain is built from TRBV6-5 and TRBJ2-7; possible D gene TRBD1, 7 bases. CDR3 length: 13 residues. Germline V gene lookup returns CDR1 MNHEY and CDR2 SVGAGI. V was shortened by 8 bases and J by 6 bases, with 17 bases between the two germline ends. The CDR3 nucleotides read TGTGCCAGCCAGCCGACAGGGCGGGGCGAGCAGTACTTC. This codes for CASQPTGRGEQYF.

This chain connects TRBV9 to TRBJ1-4; tentative D call: TRBD1 (5 bases). Germline CDR1 is SGDLS and CDR2 is YYNGEE. The CDR3 contains 14 residues. V dropped 0 bases and J dropped 8 bases, with 11 bases sitting between them. The CDR3 DNA sequence: TGTGCCAGCAGCGTAGCGGGGGTAGGAGAAAAACTGTTTTTT. It specifies CASSVAGVGEKLFF. Full variable domain (outside the CDR3, taken from reference TRBV9 and TRBJ1-4): DSGVTQTPKHLITATGQRVTLRCSPRSGDLSVYWYQQSLDQGLQFLIQYYNGEERAKGNILERFSAQQFPDLHSELNLSSLELGDSALYFCASSVAGVGEKLFFGSGTQLSVL.

The V call is TRBV6-5, the J call TRBJ2-1; 13 bases match TRBD2. Unmatched junction bases numbered 6, after V lost 5 bases and J lost 8 bases. This CDR3 has 15 residues. Germline CDR1 reads MNHEY; CDR2 reads SVGAGI. CDR3 in amino acids: CASSPGLAGEDEQFF. The CDR3 DNA sequence: TGTGCCAGCAGTCCCGGACTAGCGGGAGAGGATGAGCAGTTCTTC.

In this sample, this clone turned up a few times. The chain has TRBV27 and TRBJ2-5, with TRBD1 as a possible D gene (6 bases). Deletions cut 3 bases from V and 1 base from J, with 15 bases between. The CDR3 has 16 residues. Germline assignment: CDR1 MNHEY and CDR2 SMNVEV (reference sequence). CDR3: CASSFWGLRPQETQYF. The CDR3 DNA follows: TGTGCCAGCAGTTTCTGGGGGCTTAGACCCCAAGAGACCCAGTACTTC.

The rearrangement joins TRBV18 to TRBJ1-2; 8 bases are a match to TRBD1. CDR3 length: 16 residues. The trim removed 3 bases at V and 6 bases at J, leaving 12 bases unmatched. CDR1 is KGHSH and CDR2 is LQKENI in the germline V gene. This CDR3 is CASSPLDRVSFDGYTF. CDR3 DNA: TGTGCCAGCTCACCTTTGGACAGGGTATCGTTTGATGGCTACACCTTC.

This clone was observed once. The rearrangement links TRBV2 to TRBJ2-1; 10 bases match TRBD2. Losses at the gene ends were 0 bases for V and 15 bases for J; bases not matched to a gene: 5. The germline gives CDR1 SNHLY, CDR2 FYNNEI. This CDR3 is built from 13 residues. CDR3 residues: CASSEASGGVMFF. In DNA, the CDR3 is TGTGCCAGCAGTGAAGCCAGCGGGGGGGTTATGTTCTTC.

This clone appeared a single time. The V and J genes are TRBV9 and TRBJ2-3; 7 nucleotides line up with TRBD2. V lost 4 bases to trimming and J lost 3 bases; unmatched junction nucleotides: 5. The V gene's germline CDR1 is SGDLS and CDR2 YYNGEE. The CDR3 runs to 14 residues. The CDR3 DNA reads TGTGCCAGCAGCCCGGGAGGTGATACAGATACGCAGTATTTT. This codes for CASSPGGDTDTQYF.